A selection of T cell receptor beta chains follows, all from one sample in a study of cytomegalovirus exposure and HLA in healthy donors. This table comes from immunoSEQ multiplex PCR, and its TCRdb copy is limited to in-frame clones, with some not included. Found here are 95,000 to 110,000 clones, around 79% of them singletons; the top ten hold roughly 4%. Sequenced input: PBMCs. The receptor set was obtained from a man aged 50 to 59 in good health and CMV-seropositive. Each CDR3 is given with its conserved first and last residue. The order of the fields is J gene, V gene, CDR3 protein.

j_gene: TRBJ2-1
v_gene: TRBV10-3
CDR3aa: CATRDRGDEQFF

j_gene: TRBJ2-5
v_gene: TRBV6-5
CDR3aa: CASSPYGTGETQYF

j_gene: TRBJ1-1
v_gene: TRBV5-1
CDR3aa: CASSLNGQGMNTEAFF

j_gene: TRBJ2-5
v_gene: TRBV9
CDR3aa: CASSPQAGGLGTQYF

j_gene: TRBJ2-7
v_gene: TRBV6-1
CDR3aa: CASSEAAGGGYEQYF

j_gene: TRBJ2-1
v_gene: TRBV30
CDR3aa: CAWSWTSGPPTFF

j_gene: TRBJ2-1
v_gene: TRBV28
CDR3aa: CASSIAGGPYNEQFF

j_gene: TRBJ1-3
v_gene: TRBV13
CDR3aa: CASSLVMGQGGNTIYF

j_gene: TRBJ2-1
v_gene: TRBV28
CDR3aa: CASSGTVSYNEQFF

j_gene: TRBJ1-4
v_gene: TRBV4-1
CDR3aa: CASSHGGTGGASEKLFF

j_gene: TRBJ2-3
v_gene: TRBV19
CDR3aa: CASSWAGGTSTDTQYF

j_gene: TRBJ1-1
v_gene: TRBV4-1
CDR3aa: CASSQEGRGRRTEAFF

j_gene: TRBJ2-1
v_gene: TRBV10-3
CDR3aa: CAISQDRVVNEQFF

j_gene: TRBJ1-3
v_gene: TRBV30
CDR3aa: CAWSRDRSSGNTIYF

j_gene: TRBJ2-1
v_gene: TRBV6-1
CDR3aa: CASRRGSDGNEQFF

j_gene: TRBJ2-1
v_gene: TRBV10-2
CDR3aa: CASSESLQASYNEQFF

j_gene: TRBJ2-7
v_gene: TRBV6-5
CDR3aa: CASRTGMVEQYF

j_gene: TRBJ2-1
v_gene: TRBV6-5
CDR3aa: CASNLAASRGEQFF

j_gene: TRBJ2-3
v_gene: TRBV28
CDR3aa: CASTSADTQYF

j_gene: TRBJ2-2
v_gene: TRBV7-2
CDR3aa: CASSSSREHTGELFF

j_gene: TRBJ2-5
v_gene: TRBV28
CDR3aa: CASSLGTGGAIETQYF

j_gene: TRBJ2-3
v_gene: TRBV7-9
CDR3aa: CRGEDTQYF

j_gene: TRBJ2-5
v_gene: TRBV5-1
CDR3aa: CASSPLGGETQYF

j_gene: TRBJ2-7
v_gene: TRBV27
CDR3aa: CASSPIGGVHEQYF

j_gene: TRBJ2-6
v_gene: TRBV27
CDR3aa: CASSPHLGSGANVLTF

j_gene: TRBJ2-7
v_gene: TRBV5-6
CDR3aa: CASSLEGEEYF

j_gene: TRBJ2-3
v_gene: TRBV7-9
CDR3aa: CSSSRDRDSDTQYF